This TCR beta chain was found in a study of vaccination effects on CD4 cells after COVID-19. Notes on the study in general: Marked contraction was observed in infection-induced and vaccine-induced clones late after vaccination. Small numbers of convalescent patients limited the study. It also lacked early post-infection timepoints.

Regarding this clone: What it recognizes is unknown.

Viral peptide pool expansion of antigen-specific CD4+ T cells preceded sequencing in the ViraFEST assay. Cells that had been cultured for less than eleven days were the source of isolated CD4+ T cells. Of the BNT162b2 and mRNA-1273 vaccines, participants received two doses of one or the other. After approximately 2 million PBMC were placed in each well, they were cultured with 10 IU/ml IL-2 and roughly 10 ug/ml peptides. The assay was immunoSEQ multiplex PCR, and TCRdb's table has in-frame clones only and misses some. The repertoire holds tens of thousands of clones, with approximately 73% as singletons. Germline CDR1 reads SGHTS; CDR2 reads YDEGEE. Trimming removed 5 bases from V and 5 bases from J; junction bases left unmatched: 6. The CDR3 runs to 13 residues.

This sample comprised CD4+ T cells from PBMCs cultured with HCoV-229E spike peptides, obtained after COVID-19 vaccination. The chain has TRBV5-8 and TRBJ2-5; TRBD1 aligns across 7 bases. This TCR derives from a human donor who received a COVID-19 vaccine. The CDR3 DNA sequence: TGTGCCAGCAGTTATGGGACAGAGGAGACCCAGTACTTC. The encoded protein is CASSYGTEETQYF.